A single sample gave rise to the 16 T cell receptor beta chains below, sequenced in a study of persistence of HIV-infected CD4 T cells. The immunoSEQ assay was version 4, run in survey mode. Sequenced by immunoSEQ multiplex PCR; TCRdb stores in-frame clones only, minus some. The sample consists of 37,000 or so clones, approximately 80% of them appearing once. Their recognized antigens are unknown. Stimulation used about 10 ug/mL lysate from CMV-infected fibroblasts. CD40L-negative CD69-negative CD45RO-high memory CD4+ T cells were sorted as populations depleted of antigen-responding cells. The sequencing used CD4+ T cells sorted from PBMCs after roughly 18-hour stimulation, collected from a patient who received antiretroviral therapy. The receptors were gathered from an adult man with HIV who was CMV-seropositive.

This chain joins TRBV12-3 or TRBV12-4 and TRBJ2-5, with unresolved D. V was clipped by 6 bases and J by 7 bases, with 15 bases between them. The CDR3 spans 13 residues. The CDR3 bases are TGTGCCAGCAGCCGCTCGGATCACGGGACCCAGTACTTC. Translated, it gives CASSRSDHGTQYF.

CDR3 residues: CASRNRDGYTF. The CDR3 DNA follows: TGTGCCAGCAGGAACAGGGACGGCTACACCTTC. The chain is built from TRBV6-5 and TRBJ1-2, with D perhaps TRBD1 (6 bases). The CDR3 loop spans 11 amino acids. Germline CDR1 and CDR2: MNHEY and SVGAGI. V shed 6 bases and J shed 8 bases, with 10 bases lying between them.

Only a few counts were recorded for this clone. The chain is built from TRBV10-2 and TRBJ2-3; 7 bases line up with TRBD2. Germline lookup yields CDR1 WSHSY and CDR2 SAAADI. The V and J ends lost 5 bases and 8 bases, in that order; junction bases with no gene match: 10. This CDR3 has 14 amino acids. CDR3 residues: CASSSGTTGGTQYF. Written as DNA, the CDR3 is TGCGCCAGCAGTTCCGGGACTACAGGCGGTACGCAGTATTTT.

This chain's CDR3 is CASSPVDRVYGYTF. The DNA of the CDR3 is TGTGCCAGCAGTCCCGTGGACAGGGTCTATGGCTACACCTTC. The rearrangement uses TRBV28 and TRBJ1-2; TRBD1 matches at 8 bases. Losses at the gene ends were 5 bases for V and 4 bases for J; bases not matched to a gene: 6. From germline, CDR1 is MDHEN and CDR2 SYDVKM. The CDR3 covers 14 residues.

This clone was seen only a few times. V and J are TRBV7-2 and TRBJ2-4, with D perhaps TRBD1 (6 bases). The CDR3 length is 14 residues. Between the trimmed V and J ends, which lost 1 base and 8 bases, there was a span of 12 bases. The V gene's germline CDR1 is SGHTA and CDR2 FQGNSA. The CDR3 region has the DNA TGTGCCAGCAGCTTAGAACAGGGAAGTGACATTCAGTACTTC. This codes for CASSLEQGSDIQYF. Based on the CDR3 plus reference TRBV7-2 and TRBJ2-4, the full variable domain is GAGVSQSPSNKVTEKGKDVELRCDPISGHTALYWYRQSLGQGLEFLIYFQGNSAPDKSGLPSDRFSAERTGGSVSTLTIQRTQQEDSAVYLCASSLEQGSDIQYFGAGTRLSVL.

The V gene is TRBV3-1 (or the pseudogene TRBV3-2), the J gene TRBJ2-2; 10 bases align to TRBD2. J gave up 3 bases and V 4 bases, and 8 bases lay outside the gene matches. In germline, CDR1 is LGHDT, CDR2 YNNKEL (reference sequence). This CDR3 has 17 residues. The CDR3 protein is CASSPWRAGGHTGELFF. In DNA, the CDR3 is TGTGCCAGCAGCCCCTGGCGAGCGGGGGGGCACACCGGGGAGCTGTTTTTT.

CDR3 DNA: TGCGCCAGCAGCTTGGTGACAGGGGGCGATGAAAAACTGTTTTTT. The encoded protein is CASSLVTGGDEKLFF. V usage is TRBV5-1 and J usage is TRBJ1-4; 10 bases are shared with TRBD1. The germline V gene has CDR1 SGHRS and CDR2 YFSETQ. CDR3 length equals 15 residues. V lost 0 bases and J lost 6; bases outside the gene matches: 2. Variable domain in full (rest from reference TRBV5-1 and TRBJ1-4): KAGVTQTPRYLIKTRGQQVTLSCSPISGHRSVSWYQQTPGQGLQFLFEYFSETQRNKGNFPGRFSGRQFSNSRSEMNVSTLELGDSALYLCASSLVTGGDEKLFFGSGTQLSVL.

The J gene is TRBJ1-2, the V gene TRBV9, with TRBD1 matching 9 bases. CDR3 length: 15 amino acids. CDR1 is SGDLS, CDR2 YYNGEE, per germline. V dropped 3 bases and J dropped 4; count of bases not matched to a gene: 7. CDR3 sequence (DNA): TGTGCCAGCAGCGCCCTGGACAGGGGAGGCTATGGCTACACCTTC. Protein: CASSALDRGGYGYTF.

V usage is TRBV7-2 and J usage is TRBJ1-5; D is undetermined. Germline V gives CDR1 SGHTA, CDR2 FQGNSA. The V end was cut by 1 base, the J end by 3 bases, with 7 bases between. The CDR3 covers 14 residues. CDR3 bases: TGTGCCAGCAGCTTAGACAGCTTCAATCAGCCCCAGCATTTT. Protein product: CASSLDSFNQPQHF. Supplemented by reference TRBV7-2 and TRBJ1-5, the full variable domain reads GAGVSQSPSNKVTEKGKDVELRCDPISGHTALYWYRQSLGQGLEFLIYFQGNSAPDKSGLPSDRFSAERTGGSVSTLTIQRTQQEDSAVYLCASSLDSFNQPQHFGDGTRLSIL.

This clone has only one observation. This sequence joins TRBV6-5 and TRBJ2-1; the match to TRBD2 covers 9 bases. Germline V CDR1 and CDR2: MNHEY, SVGAGI. Trimming at V came to 3 bases and at J to 6 bases, leaving 9 bases not matched to a gene. The length of the CDR3 is 16 residues. CDR3 loop: CASSYWGGGAVNEQFF. Here the CDR3 DNA reads TGTGCCAGCAGTTATTGGGGCGGGGGGGCCGTCAATGAGCAGTTCTTC.

This chain links TRBV2 with TRBJ1-4; TRBD1 might be the D (6 bases). The V gene lost 7 bases and the J gene lost 8 bases, with 17 bases spanning the gap. Germline loops: CDR1 SNHLY, CDR2 FYNNEI. This CDR3 region has 14 residues. CDR3 region: CASNQQGGGEKLFF. DNA for the CDR3: TGTGCCAGCAACCAACAGGGTGGGGGAGAAAAACTGTTTTTT.

This chain joins TRBV2 and TRBJ2-1; 7 bases match TRBD1. Per the germline V gene, CDR1 is SNHLY and CDR2 is FYNNEI. Trimming cost V 6 bases and J 3 bases; bases outside gene matches: 11. The CDR3 totals 16 residues. In DNA form, the CDR3 reads TGTGCCAGCAGCCCCCGGGACAGAAGATACTACAATGAGCAGTTCTTC. Amino acid sequence: CASSPRDRRYYNEQFF.

The V and J genes are TRBV12-5 and TRBJ2-4; tentatively, D is TRBD1 (6 bases). V was cut by 5 bases and J by 2 bases, with 7 bases left in between. CDR1 and CDR2 from the germline V gene are LGHNT and FRNRAP. The CDR3 is 13 residues long. The CDR3 spells CASGTGTKNIQYF. The DNA for the CDR3 is TGTGCTAGTGGTACAGGGACCAAAAACATTCAGTACTTC.

This chain uses TRBV5-1 with TRBJ1-1; a possible D gene is TRBD1 (5 bases). CDR1 and CDR2 from the germline V gene are SGHRS and YFSETQ. This CDR3 has 13 residues. V lost 5 bases and J lost 1, with 9 bases in between. CDR3 amino acids: CASRYQGNTEAFF. For the CDR3, the DNA is TGCGCCAGCAGGTACCAGGGGAACACTGAAGCTTTCTTT.

The chain has TRBV20-1 and TRBJ1-1, with D uncertain. The CDR3 has 11 residues. Trimming took 5 bases from V and 3 from J, leaving 7 bases between them. Germline CDR1 is DFQATT and CDR2 is SNEGSKA (reference sequence). CDR3 sequence reads: CSAGWDTEAFF. The CDR3 DNA follows: TGCAGTGCTGGGTGGGACACTGAAGCTTTCTTT.

The chain combines TRBV6-5 with TRBJ1-2; 7 bases map to TRBD1. J lost 8 bases, V lost 6 bases, and 12 bases had no gene match. Germline V gives CDR1 MNHEY, CDR2 SVGAGI. This CDR3 comprises 14 residues. This CDR3 is CASRHGNRGLGYTF. The DNA of the CDR3 is TGTGCCAGCAGGCATGGGAACAGGGGCCTCGGCTACACCTTC.